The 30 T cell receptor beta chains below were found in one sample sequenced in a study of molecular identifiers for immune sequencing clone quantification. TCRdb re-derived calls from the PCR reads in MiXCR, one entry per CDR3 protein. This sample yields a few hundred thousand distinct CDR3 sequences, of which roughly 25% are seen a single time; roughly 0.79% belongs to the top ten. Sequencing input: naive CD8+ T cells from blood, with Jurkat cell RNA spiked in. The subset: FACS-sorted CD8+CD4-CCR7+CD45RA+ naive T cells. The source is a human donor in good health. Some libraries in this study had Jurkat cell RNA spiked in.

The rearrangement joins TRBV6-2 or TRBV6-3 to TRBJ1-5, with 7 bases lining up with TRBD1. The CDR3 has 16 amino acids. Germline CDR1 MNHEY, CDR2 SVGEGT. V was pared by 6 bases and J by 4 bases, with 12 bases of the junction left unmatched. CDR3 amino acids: CASRPSGGTPNQPQHF. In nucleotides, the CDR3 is TGTGCCAGCAGACCATCAGGGGGGACACCAAATCAGCCCCAGCATTTT.

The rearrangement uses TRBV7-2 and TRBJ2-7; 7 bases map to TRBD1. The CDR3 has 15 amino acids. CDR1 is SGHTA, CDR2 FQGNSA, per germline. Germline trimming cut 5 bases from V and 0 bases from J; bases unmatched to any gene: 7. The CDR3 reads CASSQLQGLSYEQYF. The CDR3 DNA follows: TGTGCCAGCAGCCAGTTACAGGGGCTCTCCTACGAGCAGTACTTC.

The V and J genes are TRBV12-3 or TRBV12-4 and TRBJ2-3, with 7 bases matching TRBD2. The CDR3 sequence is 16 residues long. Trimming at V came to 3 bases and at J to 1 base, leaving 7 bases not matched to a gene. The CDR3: CASSFWAGVCTDTQYF. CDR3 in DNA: TGTGCCAGCAGTTTTTGGGCGGGGGTTTGCACAGATACGCAGTATTTT.

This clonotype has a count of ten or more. CDR3 sequence (DNA): TGTGCCAGCAGTTACTCGGGCATGGCCTACGAGCAGTACTTC. It yields the protein CASSYSGMAYEQYF. The V call is TRBV6-2 or TRBV6-3, the J call TRBJ2-7; D unresolved. V gave up 0 bases and J gave up 2 bases, with 8 bases separating them. The CDR3 sequence is 14 residues long. Germline V CDR1 and CDR2: MNHEY, SVGEGT.

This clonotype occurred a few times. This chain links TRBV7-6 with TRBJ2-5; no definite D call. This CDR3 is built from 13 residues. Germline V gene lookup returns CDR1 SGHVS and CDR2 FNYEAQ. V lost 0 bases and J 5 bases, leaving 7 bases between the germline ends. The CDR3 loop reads CASSLAQWETQYF. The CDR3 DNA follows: TGTGCCAGCAGCTTAGCTCAGTGGGAGACCCAGTACTTC.

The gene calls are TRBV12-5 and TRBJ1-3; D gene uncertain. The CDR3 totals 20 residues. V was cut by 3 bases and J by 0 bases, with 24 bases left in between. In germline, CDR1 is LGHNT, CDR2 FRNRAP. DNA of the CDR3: TGTGCTAGTGGTTTCATACCCGGCCTCGTCTCAGGAGACTCTGGAAACACCATATATTTT. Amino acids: CASGFIPGLVSGDSGNTIYF.

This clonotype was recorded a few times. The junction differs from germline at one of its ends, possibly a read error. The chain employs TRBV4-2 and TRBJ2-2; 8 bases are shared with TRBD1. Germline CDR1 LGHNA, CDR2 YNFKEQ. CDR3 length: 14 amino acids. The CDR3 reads CASSQAGGGGELSF. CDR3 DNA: TGTGCCAGCAGCCAAGCAGGGGGCGGCGGGGAGCTGTCTTTT.

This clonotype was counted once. Here the CDR3 reads CASSASVGNEQFF. The CDR3 coding sequence is TGTGCCAGTTCCGCGAGCGTGGGCAATGAGCAGTTCTTC. The V gene is TRBV19, the J gene TRBJ2-1; D is unresolved. Germline CDR1 is LNHDA and CDR2 is SQIVND (reference sequence). This CDR3 spans 13 amino acids. V lost 8 bases, J lost 6 bases, and 14 bases lay in between.

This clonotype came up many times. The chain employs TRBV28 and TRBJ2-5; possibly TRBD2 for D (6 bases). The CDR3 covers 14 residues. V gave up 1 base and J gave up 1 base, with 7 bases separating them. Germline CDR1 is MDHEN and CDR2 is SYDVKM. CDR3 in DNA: TGTGCCAGCAGTTTATTCGGGAGCCAAGAGACCCAGTACTTC. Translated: CASSLFGSQETQYF. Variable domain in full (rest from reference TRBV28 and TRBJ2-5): DVKVTQSSRYLVKRTGEKVFLECVQDMDHENMFWYRQDPGLGLRLIYFSYDVKMKEKGDIPEGYSVSREKKERFSLILESASTNQTSMYLCASSLFGSQETQYFGPGTRLLVL.

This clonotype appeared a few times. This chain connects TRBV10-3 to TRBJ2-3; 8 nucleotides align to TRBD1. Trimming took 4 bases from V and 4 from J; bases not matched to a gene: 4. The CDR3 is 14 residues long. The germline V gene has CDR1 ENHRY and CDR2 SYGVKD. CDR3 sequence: CAISGDRLSDTQYF. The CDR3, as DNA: TGTGCCATCAGTGGGGACAGGCTTTCAGATACGCAGTATTTT.

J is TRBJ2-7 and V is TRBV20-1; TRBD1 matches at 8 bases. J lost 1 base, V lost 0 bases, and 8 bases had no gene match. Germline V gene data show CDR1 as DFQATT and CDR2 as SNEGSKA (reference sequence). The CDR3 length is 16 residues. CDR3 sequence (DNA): TGCAGTGCTAGAGATATCGTGGACAGGGCTTCCTACGAGCAGTACTTC. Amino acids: CSARDIVDRASYEQYF.

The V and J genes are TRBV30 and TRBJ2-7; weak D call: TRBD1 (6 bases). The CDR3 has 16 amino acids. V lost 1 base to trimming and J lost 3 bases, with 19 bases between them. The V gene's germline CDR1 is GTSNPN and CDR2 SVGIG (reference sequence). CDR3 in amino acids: CAWSDVQGVYFYEQYF. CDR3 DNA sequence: TGTGCCTGGAGTGACGTACAGGGCGTGTATTTCTACGAGCAGTACTTC.

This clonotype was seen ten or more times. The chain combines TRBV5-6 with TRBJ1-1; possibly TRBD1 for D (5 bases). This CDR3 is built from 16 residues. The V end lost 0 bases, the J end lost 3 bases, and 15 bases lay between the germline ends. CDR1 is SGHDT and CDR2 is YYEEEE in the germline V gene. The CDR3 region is CASSLDSGREDTEAFF. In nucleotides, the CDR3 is TGTGCCAGCAGCTTGGATTCCGGCAGGGAGGACACTGAAGCTTTCTTT.

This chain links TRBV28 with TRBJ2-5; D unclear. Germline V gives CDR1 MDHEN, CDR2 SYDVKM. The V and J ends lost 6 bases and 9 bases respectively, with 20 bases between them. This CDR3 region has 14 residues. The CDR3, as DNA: TGTGCCAGCAGCCAAGGATCCACACATGAGCCCCAGTACTTC. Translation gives CASSQGSTHEPQYF.

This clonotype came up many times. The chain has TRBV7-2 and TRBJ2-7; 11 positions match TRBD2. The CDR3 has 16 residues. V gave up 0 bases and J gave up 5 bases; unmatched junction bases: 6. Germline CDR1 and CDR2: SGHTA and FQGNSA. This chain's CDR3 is CASSLATLAGAHEQYF. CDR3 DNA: TGTGCCAGCAGCTTAGCTACACTAGCGGGAGCCCACGAGCAGTACTTC. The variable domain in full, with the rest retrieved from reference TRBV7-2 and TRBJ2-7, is GAGVSQSPSNKVTEKGKDVELRCDPISGHTALYWYRQSLGQGLEFLIYFQGNSAPDKSGLPSDRFSAERTGGSVSTLTIQRTQQEDSAVYLCASSLATLAGAHEQYFGPGTRLTVT.

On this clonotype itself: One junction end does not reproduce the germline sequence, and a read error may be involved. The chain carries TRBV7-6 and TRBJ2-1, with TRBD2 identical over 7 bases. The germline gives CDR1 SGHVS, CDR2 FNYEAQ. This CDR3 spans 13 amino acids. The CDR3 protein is CAGSPGRYNEQFF. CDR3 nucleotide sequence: TGTGCCGGCAGCCCCGGGAGGTACAATGAGCAGTTCTTC.

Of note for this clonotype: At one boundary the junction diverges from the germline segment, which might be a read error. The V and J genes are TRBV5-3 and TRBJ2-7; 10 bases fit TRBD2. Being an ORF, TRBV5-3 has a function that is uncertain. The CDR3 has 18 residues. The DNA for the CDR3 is TGTGCCAGCAGCTTGGGACCCTTAGGTAGCGGGAGGATTTACGAGCAGTACTTC. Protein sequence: CASSLGPLGSGRIYEQYF.

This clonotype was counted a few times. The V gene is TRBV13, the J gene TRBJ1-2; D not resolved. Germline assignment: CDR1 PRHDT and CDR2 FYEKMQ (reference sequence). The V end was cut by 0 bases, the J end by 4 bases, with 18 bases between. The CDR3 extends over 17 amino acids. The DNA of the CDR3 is TGTGCCAGCAGCTTAGGCCCAATCGAAACCCCCCTCTATGGCTACACCTTC. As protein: CASSLGPIETPLYGYTF.

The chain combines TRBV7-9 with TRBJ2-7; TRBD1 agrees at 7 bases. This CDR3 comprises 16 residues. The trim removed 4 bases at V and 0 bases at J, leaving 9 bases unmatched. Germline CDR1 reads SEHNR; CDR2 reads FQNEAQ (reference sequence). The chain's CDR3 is CASSSWTGDSSYEQYF. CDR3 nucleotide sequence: TGTGCCAGCAGCTCATGGACAGGCGATAGCTCCTACGAGCAGTACTTC. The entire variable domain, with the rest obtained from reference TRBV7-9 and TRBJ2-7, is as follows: DTGVSQNPRHKITKRGQNVTFRCDPISEHNRLYWYRQTLGQGPEFLTYFQNEAQLEKSRLLSDRFSAERPKGSFSTLEIQRTEQGDSAMYLCASSSWTGDSSYEQYFGPGTRLTVT.

The chain's CDR3 is CASSQEKSGASYEQYF. The DNA of the CDR3 is TGCGCCAGCAGCCAAGAGAAATCCGGGGCATCCTACGAGCAGTACTTC. The chain links TRBV4-3 to TRBJ2-7; D might be TRBD1 or TRBD2, each matching 5 bases. Trimming pared 0 bases from V and 1 base from J, leaving 13 bases between. The CDR3 extends over 16 amino acids. Germline-derived CDR1 and CDR2 are LGHNA and YSLEER.

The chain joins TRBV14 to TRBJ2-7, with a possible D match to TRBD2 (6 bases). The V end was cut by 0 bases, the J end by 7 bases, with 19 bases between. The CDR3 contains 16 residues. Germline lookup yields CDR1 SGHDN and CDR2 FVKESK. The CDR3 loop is CASSQDRSPGGREQYF. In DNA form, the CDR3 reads TGTGCCAGCAGCCAAGATCGGAGCCCCGGGGGTCGGGAGCAGTACTTC.

The DNA of the CDR3 is TGCAGTGCTAGAGCCGGCGGGATCGCGGACACTGAAGCTTTCTTT. Translating gives CSARAGGIADTEAFF. V gene TRBV20-1 combines with J gene TRBJ1-1; no definite D call. Per the germline V gene, CDR1 is DFQATT and CDR2 is SNEGSKA (reference sequence). V was pared by 1 base and J by 3 bases, with 15 bases between. The CDR3 is made up of 15 amino acids.

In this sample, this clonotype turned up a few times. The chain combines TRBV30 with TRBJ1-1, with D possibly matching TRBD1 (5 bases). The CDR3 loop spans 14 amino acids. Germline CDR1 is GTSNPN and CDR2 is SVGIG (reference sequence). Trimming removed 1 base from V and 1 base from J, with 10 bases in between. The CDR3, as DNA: TGTGCCTGGAGTGGGGGCAGCTCGAACACTGAAGCTTTCTTT. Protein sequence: CAWSGGSSNTEAFF. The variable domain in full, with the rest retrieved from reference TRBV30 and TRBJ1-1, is SQTIHQWPATLVQPVGSPLSLECTVEGTSNPNLYWYRQAAGRGLQLLFYSVGIGQISSEVPQNLSASRPQDRQFILSSKKLLLSDSGFYLCAWSGGSSNTEAFFGQGTRLTVV.

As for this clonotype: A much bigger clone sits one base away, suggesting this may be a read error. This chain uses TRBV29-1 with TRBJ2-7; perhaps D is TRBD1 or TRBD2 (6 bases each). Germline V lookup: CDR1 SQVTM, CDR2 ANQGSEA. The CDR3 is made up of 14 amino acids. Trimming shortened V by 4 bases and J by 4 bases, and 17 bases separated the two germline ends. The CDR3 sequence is CSVVGPGGHYEQYF. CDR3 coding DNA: TGCAGCGTTGTGGGGCCCGGGGGCCATTACGAGCAGTACTTC.

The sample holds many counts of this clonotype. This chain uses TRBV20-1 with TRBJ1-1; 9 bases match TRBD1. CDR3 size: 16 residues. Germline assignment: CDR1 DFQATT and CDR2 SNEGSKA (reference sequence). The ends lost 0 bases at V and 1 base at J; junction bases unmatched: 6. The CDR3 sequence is CSARDPYRGPNTEAFF. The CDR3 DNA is TGCAGTGCTAGAGATCCTTACAGGGGGCCGAACACTGAAGCTTTCTTT.

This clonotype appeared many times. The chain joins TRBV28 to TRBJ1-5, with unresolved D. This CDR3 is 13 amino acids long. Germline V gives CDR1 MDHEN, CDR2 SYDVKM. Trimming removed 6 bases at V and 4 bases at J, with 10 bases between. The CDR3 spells CASRLNLNQPQHF. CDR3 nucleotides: TGTGCCAGCAGATTAAATCTAAATCAGCCCCAGCATTTT. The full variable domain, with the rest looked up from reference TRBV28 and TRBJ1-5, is DVKVTQSSRYLVKRTGEKVFLECVQDMDHENMFWYRQDPGLGLRLIYFSYDVKMKEKGDIPEGYSVSREKKERFSLILESASTNQTSMYLCASRLNLNQPQHFGDGTRLSIL.

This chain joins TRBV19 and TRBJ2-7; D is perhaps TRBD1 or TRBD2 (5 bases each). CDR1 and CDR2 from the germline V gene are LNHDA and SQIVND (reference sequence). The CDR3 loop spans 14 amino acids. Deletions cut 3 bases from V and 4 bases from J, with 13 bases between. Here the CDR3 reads CASSMGPFLYEQYF. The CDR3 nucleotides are TGTGCCAGTAGTATGGGACCTTTTCTTTACGAGCAGTACTTC.

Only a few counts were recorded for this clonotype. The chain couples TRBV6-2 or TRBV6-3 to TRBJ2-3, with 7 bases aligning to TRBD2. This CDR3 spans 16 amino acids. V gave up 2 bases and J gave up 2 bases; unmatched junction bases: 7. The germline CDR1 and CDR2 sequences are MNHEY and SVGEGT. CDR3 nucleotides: TGTGCCAGCAGTTACAGCCGGGAGGATTTCACAGATACGCAGTATTTT. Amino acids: CASSYSREDFTDTQYF.

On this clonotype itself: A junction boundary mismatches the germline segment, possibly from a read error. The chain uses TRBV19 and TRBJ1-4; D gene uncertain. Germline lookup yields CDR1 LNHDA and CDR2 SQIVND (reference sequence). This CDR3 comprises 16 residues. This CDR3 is CASSSQDVYANEKLVF. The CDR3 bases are TGTGCCAGTAGTTCGCAGGACGTGTATGCTAATGAAAAACTGGTTTTT.

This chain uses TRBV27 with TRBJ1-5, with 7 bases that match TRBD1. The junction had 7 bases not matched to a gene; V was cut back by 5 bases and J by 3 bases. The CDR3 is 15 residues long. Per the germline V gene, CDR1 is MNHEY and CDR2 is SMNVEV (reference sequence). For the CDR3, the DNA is TGTGCCAGCAGTGTGGGACAGTTATCCAATCAGCCCCAGCATTTT. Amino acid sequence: CASSVGQLSNQPQHF.